This T cell receptor (beta chain) was obtained from a study of T cells after yellow fever vaccination. Study details: Libraries from low-cell-number fractions were prepared with the SMART-Seq v4 Ultra Low Input RNA kit.

V lost 4 bases and J lost 6, with 9 bases in between. Germline V gene lookup returns CDR1 SQVTM and CDR2 ANQGSEA. The CDR3 sequence is 11 residues long. General study results and limits: Post-booster reappearance was seen for most primary-vaccination clones (about 96% CD4, around 88% CD8). Across the CD4 and CD8 compartments, a small share of clonotypes was present in both.

This clonotype was counted ten times or more. What it recognizes is unknown. The TCR cDNA carried a universal primer site and UMIs from 5'RACE template switching. From the 5' RACE reads, TCRdb called clonotypes with MiXCR, one entry per CDR3 protein. The table lists hundreds of thousands of distinct CDR3 sequences, 8.7% of them singletons. The chain employs TRBV29-1 and TRBJ2-5; D unclear. Source: PBMCs, taken on the day of the first yellow fever vaccination. The clonotype was recovered from a man between 18 and 35 years old who received the YFV17D yellow fever vaccine. In nucleotides, the CDR3 is TGCAGCGTTGGGAATGAGAAGACCCAGTACTTC. Its protein product is CSVGNEKTQYF.